The present T cell receptor beta chain was sequenced within a study of OX40 agonist ivuxolimab in advanced cancers. Study at large: The group had a mean age of around 60 years, ranged from about 20 to 90, and was just under 85% male. About 40% of patients had received prior checkpoint inhibitor therapy.

This CDR3 has 14 amino acids. Trimming pared 0 bases from V and 2 bases from J, leaving 7 bases between. The V gene's germline CDR1 is ENHRY and CDR2 SYGVKD. The repertoire was sequenced with immunoSEQ multiplex PCR; TCRdb's copy has only in-frame clones and lacks some. Among about 81,000 clones listed, around 85% were seen once. The V call is TRBV10-3, the J call TRBJ1-2; D gene uncertain. The sequence came from an adult with an advanced solid tumor such as melanoma, head and neck, liver or kidney cancer. Sequenced material: CD4+ or CD8+ T cells sorted from blood, taken in a trial of the OX40 agonist ivuxolimab. The CDR3 region is CAISESSSNYGYTF. The CDR3 DNA reads as TGTGCCATCAGTGAGTCTTCCTCAAACTATGGCTACACCTTC.